The next 14 T cell receptor beta chains were all read from a single sample in a study of blood T cell repertoires in COVID-19. The method was immunoSEQ multiplex PCR; TCRdb's version includes in-frame clones alone and lacks a portion of them. The data contain under 200,000 clones, 88% of them singletons. Specimen: peripheral blood. These receptors were taken from a man between 18 and 29 years old with active or convalescent COVID-19.

The chain has TRBV5-1 and TRBJ1-3, with D possibly matching TRBD1 (6 bases). Germline V CDR1 and CDR2: SGHRS, YFSETQ. The CDR3 is made up of 16 amino acids. V was pared by 4 bases and J by 3 bases, with 17 bases between. For the CDR3, the DNA is TGCGCCAGCAGCGACGGGTCGGGGGGCAGTGGAAACACCATATATTTT. This translates into CASSDGSGGSGNTIYF.

The chain joins TRBV7-6 to TRBJ2-7; a weak D match, TRBD1 (6 bases). The CDR3 runs to 17 residues. V lost 5 bases and J 3 bases, leaving 23 bases between the germline ends. Germline V CDR1 and CDR2: SGHVS, FNYEAQ. The CDR3 DNA is TGTGCCAGCAGCCTACTCGAGGGGGTAGCGCCAGTCTACGAGCAGTACTTC. Its translation: CASSLLEGVAPVYEQYF.

The gene calls are TRBV2 and TRBJ1-1; D is uncertain. CDR3 length: 12 amino acids. The germline CDR1 and CDR2 sequences are SNHLY and FYNNEI. The V end lost 6 bases, the J end lost 7 bases, and 12 bases lay between the germline ends. In DNA, the CDR3 is TGTGCCAGCAGGGGCGAGGGCTTTGAAGCTTTCTTT. It specifies CASRGEGFEAFF.

V and J are TRBV4-3 and TRBJ2-7; a possible D gene is TRBD1 (6 bases). V shed 0 bases and J shed 4 bases, with 10 bases lying between them. Germline V gene lookup returns CDR1 LGHNA and CDR2 YSLEER. The CDR3 is made up of 14 amino acids. For the CDR3, the DNA is TGCGCCAGCAGCCAAGATCACAGGGTGTACGAGCAGTACTTC. Translation gives CASSQDHRVYEQYF.

The genes are TRBV7-8 and TRBJ1-2; D not resolved. Germline values: CDR1 SGHVS, CDR2 FQNEAQ. V dropped 5 bases and J dropped 1 base, with 8 bases sitting between them. This CDR3 has 13 residues. CDR3 nucleotides: TGTGCCAGCAGCGTGACAAATAACTATGGCTACACCTTC. It specifies CASSVTNNYGYTF.

This clone has just one count. V usage is TRBV7-2 and J usage is TRBJ2-3, with 7 bases that match TRBD2. The CDR3 is 15 residues long. Looked up from germline, CDR1 is SGHTA and CDR2 is FQGNSA. The J segment lost 0 bases and the V segment lost 5 bases, leaving 5 bases of the junction unmatched. The CDR3 loop reads CASSGRAGSTDTQYF. Here the CDR3 DNA reads TGTGCCAGCAGCGGGAGGGCGGGGAGCACAGATACGCAGTATTTT.

The rearrangement uses TRBV19 and TRBJ1-6, with D unclear. The CDR3 has 14 residues. Germline V gives CDR1 LNHDA, CDR2 SQIVND (reference sequence). V was trimmed by 3 bases and J by 4 bases, leaving 7 bases between them. This CDR3 reads CASSIREYNSPLHF. The CDR3 DNA follows: TGTGCCAGTAGTATCCGGGAGTATAATTCACCCCTCCACTTT. The variable domain in full, completed from reference TRBV19 and TRBJ1-6, reads DGGITQSPKYLFRKEGQNVTLSCEQNLNHDAMYWYRQDPGQGLRLIYYSQIVNDFQKGDIAEGYSVSREKKESFPLTVTSAQKNPTAFYLCASSIREYNSPLHFGNGTRLTVT.

The chain carries TRBV5-4 and TRBJ2-1; D unclear. Germline assignment: CDR1 SGHNT and CDR2 YYREEE (reference sequence). This CDR3 region has 16 residues. Trimming cost V 0 bases and J 3 bases, with 13 bases left between them. As DNA, the CDR3 is TGTGCCAGCAGCTTGGACGGTTCAGCGTTCTACAATGAGCAGTTCTTC. This gives the protein CASSLDGSAFYNEQFF.

The chain carries TRBV4-3 and TRBJ2-7; 8 bases fit TRBD2. The CDR3 covers 15 residues. V lost 1 base and J lost 4; bases outside the gene matches: 6. Germline loops: CDR1 LGHNA, CDR2 YSLEER. In DNA form, the CDR3 reads TGCGCCAGCAGCCAAGGAGCGGGAGCAGGTTACGAGCAGTACTTC. Translation gives CASSQGAGAGYEQYF.

The chain recombines TRBV19 with TRBJ1-4; a weak D match, TRBD1 (6 bases). Germline V lookup: CDR1 LNHDA, CDR2 SQIVND (reference sequence). The V end lost 6 bases, the J end lost 4 bases, and 21 bases lay between the germline ends. The CDR3 loop spans 17 amino acids. CDR3 DNA: TGTGCCAGTAGCATTGGGACACCGGATGCGAGTAATGAAAAACTGTTTTTT. As protein: CASSIGTPDASNEKLFF. Full variable domain (outside the CDR3, taken from reference TRBV19 and TRBJ1-4): DGGITQSPKYLFRKEGQNVTLSCEQNLNHDAMYWYRQDPGQGLRLIYYSQIVNDFQKGDIAEGYSVSREKKESFPLTVTSAQKNPTAFYLCASSIGTPDASNEKLFFGSGTQLSVL.

The rearrangement links TRBV30 to TRBJ1-2; 8 nucleotides align to TRBD1. CDR3 length: 14 residues. The V segment lost 3 bases and the J segment 9 bases; nucleotides outside the gene matches: 12. Looked up from germline, CDR1 is GTSNPN and CDR2 is SVGIG (reference sequence). The CDR3 loop reads CAWSRRDRYLSYTF. CDR3 DNA: TGTGCCTGGAGCCGGCGGGACAGGTACTTGAGCTACACCTTC. Variable domain in full (rest from reference TRBV30 and TRBJ1-2): SQTIHQWPATLVQPVGSPLSLECTVEGTSNPNLYWYRQAAGRGLQLLFYSVGIGQISSEVPQNLSASRPQDRQFILSSKKLLLSDSGFYLCAWSRRDRYLSYTFGSGTRLTVV.

J is TRBJ2-5 and V is TRBV6-2 or TRBV6-3; TRBD2 matches 11 bases. This CDR3 is 17 amino acids long. Germline trimming cut 2 bases from V and 0 bases from J; bases unmatched to any gene: 5. The germline gives CDR1 MNHEY, CDR2 SVGEGT. The DNA of the CDR3 is TGTGCCAGCAGTTACGATTCTAGCGGGGGGTACCAAGAGACCCAGTACTTC. It translates to CASSYDSSGGYQETQYF.

This sequence joins TRBV7-3 and TRBJ2-6; D perhaps matches TRBD1 (5 bases). Between the trimmed V and J ends, which lost 2 bases and 2 bases, there was a span of 10 bases. Germline V lookup: CDR1 SGHTA, CDR2 FQGTGA. The CDR3 has 16 residues. As DNA, the CDR3 is TGTGCCAGCAGCTTATCGGGCAGGGCTGGGGCCAACGTCCTGACTTTC. As protein: CASSLSGRAGANVLTF.

This clone appeared once. Other DNA sequences in this specimen translate into the identical CDR3. The V gene is TRBV29-1, the J gene TRBJ1-1, with no clear D. This CDR3 contains 12 residues. Germline loops: CDR1 SQVTM, CDR2 ANQGSEA. V lost 4 bases and J 4 bases, leaving 10 bases between the germline ends. The CDR3 DNA reads TGCAGCGTTGGGGTGGGAGGCACTGAAGCTTTCTTT. Translating it yields CSVGVGGTEAFF.